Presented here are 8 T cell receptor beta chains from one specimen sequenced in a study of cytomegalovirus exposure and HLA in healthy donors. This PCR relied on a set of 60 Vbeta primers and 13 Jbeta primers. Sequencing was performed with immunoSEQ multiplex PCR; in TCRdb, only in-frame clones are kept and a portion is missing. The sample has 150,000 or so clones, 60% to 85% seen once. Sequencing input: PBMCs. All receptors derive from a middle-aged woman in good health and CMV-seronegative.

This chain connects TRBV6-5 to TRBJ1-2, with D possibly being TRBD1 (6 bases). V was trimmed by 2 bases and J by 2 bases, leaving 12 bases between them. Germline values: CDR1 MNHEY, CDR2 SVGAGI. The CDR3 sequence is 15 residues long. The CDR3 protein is CASSYNRDKNYGYTF. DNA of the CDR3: TGTGCCAGCAGTTACAATAGGGACAAGAACTATGGCTACACCTTC.

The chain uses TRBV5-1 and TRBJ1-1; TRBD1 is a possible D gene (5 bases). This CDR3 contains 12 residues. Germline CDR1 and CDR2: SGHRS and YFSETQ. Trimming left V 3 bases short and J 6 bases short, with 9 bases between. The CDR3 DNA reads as TGCGCCAGCAGCTCGGGGGAAGCTGAAGCTTTCTTT. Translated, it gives CASSSGEAEAFF. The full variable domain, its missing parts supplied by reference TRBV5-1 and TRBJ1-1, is KAGVTQTPRYLIKTRGQQVTLSCSPISGHRSVSWYQQTPGQGLQFLFEYFSETQRNKGNFPGRFSGRQFSNSRSEMNVSTLELGDSALYLCASSSGEAEAFFGQGTRLTVV.

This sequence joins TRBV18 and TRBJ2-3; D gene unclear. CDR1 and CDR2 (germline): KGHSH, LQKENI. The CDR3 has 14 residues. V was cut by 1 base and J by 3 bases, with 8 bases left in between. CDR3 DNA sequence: TGTGCCAGCTCACCACTGTCAGCGACAGATACGCAGTATTTT. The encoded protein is CASSPLSATDTQYF.

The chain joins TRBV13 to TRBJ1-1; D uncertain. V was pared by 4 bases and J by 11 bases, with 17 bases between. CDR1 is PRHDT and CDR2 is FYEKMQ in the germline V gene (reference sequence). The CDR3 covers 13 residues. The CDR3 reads CASSSGVTSGAFF. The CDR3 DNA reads TGTGCCAGCAGCTCGGGAGTTACTAGTGGGGCTTTCTTT. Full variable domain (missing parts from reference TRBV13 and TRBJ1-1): AAGVIQSPRHLIKEKRETATLKCYPIPRHDTVYWYQQGPGQDPQFLISFYEKMQSDKGSIPDRFSAQQFSDYHSELNMSSLELGDSALYFCASSSGVTSGAFFGQGTRLTVV.

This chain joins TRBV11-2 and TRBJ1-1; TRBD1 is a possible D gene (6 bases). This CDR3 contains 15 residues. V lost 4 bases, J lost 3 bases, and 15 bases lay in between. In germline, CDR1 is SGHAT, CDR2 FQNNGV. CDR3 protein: CASSSIQGRDTEAFF. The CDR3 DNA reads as TGTGCCAGCAGCTCCATTCAGGGGAGGGACACTGAAGCTTTCTTT.

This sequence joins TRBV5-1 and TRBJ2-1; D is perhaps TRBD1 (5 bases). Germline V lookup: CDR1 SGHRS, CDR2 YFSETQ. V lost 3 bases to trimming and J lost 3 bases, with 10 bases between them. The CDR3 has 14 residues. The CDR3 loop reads CASSSIQGYNEQFF. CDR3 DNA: TGCGCCAGCAGCTCCATCCAGGGCTACAATGAGCAGTTCTTC.

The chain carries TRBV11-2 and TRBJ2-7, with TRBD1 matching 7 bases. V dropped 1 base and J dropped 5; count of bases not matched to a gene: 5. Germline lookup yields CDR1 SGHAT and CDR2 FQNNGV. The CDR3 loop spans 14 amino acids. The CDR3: CASSLVTGADEQYF. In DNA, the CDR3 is TGTGCCAGCAGCTTAGTTACAGGGGCGGACGAGCAGTACTTC.

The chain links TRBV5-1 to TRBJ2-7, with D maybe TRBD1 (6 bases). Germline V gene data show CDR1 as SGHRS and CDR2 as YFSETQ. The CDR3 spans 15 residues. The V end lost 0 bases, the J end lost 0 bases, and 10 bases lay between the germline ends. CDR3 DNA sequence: TGCGCCAGCAGCTTGGTGGCAGGGGTCTCCTACGAGCAGTACTTC. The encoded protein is CASSLVAGVSYEQYF.